The 18 T cell receptor beta chains below were found in one sample sequenced in a study of blood T cells in healthy people across ages. A sample-barcoded 5' primer and a J-beta primer mix were used in a second PCR of roughly 6 to 11 cycles. TCRdb ran MiXCR on the 5' RACE reads and lists one entry per CDR3 protein. The data hold some 890,000 distinct CDR3 sequences, with 25% to 35% observed a single time. These sequences were also reported in another study, on T cells of mothers and their children.

Input material: blood. Every receptor here comes from a woman aged 40 to 49 in good health.

This clonotype appeared many times. The rearrangement joins TRBV5-1 to TRBJ2-4; D tentatively fits TRBD1 or TRBD2 (6 bases each). The CDR3 extends over 14 amino acids. The germline V and J ends were trimmed by 4 bases and 7 bases, with 15 bases remaining between them. CDR1 and CDR2 (germline): SGHRS, YFSETQ. This CDR3 reads CASSPRRGTNIQYF. The CDR3 nucleotides read TGCGCCAGCAGCCCACGAAGGGGGACTAACATTCAGTACTTC.

V usage is TRBV7-9 and J usage is TRBJ2-5; no clear D gene. The germline V and J ends were trimmed by 0 bases and 3 bases, with 11 bases remaining between them. This CDR3 is 15 amino acids long. Germline V gene data show CDR1 as SEHNR and CDR2 as FQNEAQ (reference sequence). The CDR3 DNA follows: TGTGCCAGCAGCTTAGCGGGCAGGCGTGAAGAGACCCAGTACTTC. The encoded protein is CASSLAGRREETQYF.

A few counts support this clonotype. The V gene is TRBV29-1, the J gene TRBJ1-1; TRBD1 might be the D (5 bases). The germline V gene has CDR1 SQVTM and CDR2 ANQGSEA. Trimming cost V 4 bases and J 0 bases, with 15 bases left between them. This CDR3 is 15 amino acids long. CDR3 loop: CSVAGGGLVNTEAFF. The CDR3 DNA follows: TGCAGCGTTGCGGGGGGTGGACTAGTGAACACTGAAGCTTTCTTT.

This clonotype was detected a few times. CDR3 residues: CASSQEGRGETQETQYF. The CDR3 DNA sequence: TGTGCCAGCAGCCAAGAGGGTAGGGGGGAAACCCAAGAGACCCAGTACTTC. The V call is TRBV4-2, the J call TRBJ2-5, with D perhaps TRBD1 or TRBD2 (6 bases each). The CDR3 covers 17 residues. V lost 0 bases to trimming and J lost 1 base, with 15 bases between them. Germline V gene data show CDR1 as LGHNA and CDR2 as YNFKEQ.

This clonotype was counted a few times. The chain has TRBV3-1 and TRBJ2-7; 10 bases map to TRBD1. The length of the CDR3 is 13 residues. V dropped 4 bases and J dropped 9; count of bases not matched to a gene: 6. Germline CDR1 is LGHDT and CDR2 is YNNKEL (reference sequence). The CDR3 region has the DNA TGTGCCAGCAGCCCCGGACAGGGGGTAGGGCAGTACTTC. Its protein product is CASSPGQGVGQYF.

Here the CDR3 reads CASSGKSSYNEQFF. The CDR3 bases are TGTGCCAGCAGTGGGAAAAGCTCCTACAATGAGCAGTTCTTC. This sequence joins TRBV12-3 or TRBV12-4 and TRBJ2-1; D gene unclear. V dropped 5 bases and J dropped 0 bases, with 8 bases sitting between them. The CDR3 totals 14 residues.

This clonotype was observed once. The chain combines TRBV7-2 with TRBJ1-1, with 12 bases identical to TRBD1. Unmatched junction bases numbered 4, after V lost 8 bases and J lost 3 bases. This CDR3 has 14 residues. Germline CDR1 SGHTA, CDR2 FQGNSA. CDR3 in DNA: TGTGCCAGCGGGACAGGGGGCGCGTACACTGAAGCTTTCTTT. This codes for CASGTGGAYTEAFF. The variable domain in full, completed from reference TRBV7-2 and TRBJ1-1, reads GAGVSQSPSNKVTEKGKDVELRCDPISGHTALYWYRQSLGQGLEFLIYFQGNSAPDKSGLPSDRFSAERTGGSVSTLTIQRTQQEDSAVYLCASGTGGAYTEAFFGQGTRLTVV.

The CDR3 here is CASSPLGRASPYNEQFF. DNA for the CDR3: TGCGCCAGCAGCCCGCTGGGACGGGCATCCCCCTACAATGAGCAGTTCTTC. The chain carries TRBV4-1 and TRBJ2-1; D possibly matches TRBD1 or TRBD2 (5 bases each). This CDR3 comprises 17 residues. Trimming stripped 4 bases from V and 2 bases from J, with 18 bases between. CDR1 and CDR2 (germline): MGHRA, YSYEKL.

This clonotype has at least ten counts. The chain links TRBV4-3 to TRBJ1-4; tentative D call: TRBD1 (5 bases). The length of the CDR3 is 17 residues. V lost 3 bases to trimming and J lost 0 bases, with 14 bases between them. Germline V gives CDR1 LGHNA, CDR2 YSLEER. In DNA form, the CDR3 reads TGCGCCAGCAGCCAGCAGGGCTCCCTTTCAACTAATGAAAAACTGTTTTTT. It specifies CASSQQGSLSTNEKLFF.

Many counts were recorded for this clonotype. The rearrangement links TRBV9 to TRBJ1-5; possibly TRBD1 for D (6 bases). This CDR3 has 14 residues. Trimming removed 0 bases from V and 3 bases from J, with 7 bases in between. CDR1 and CDR2 (germline): SGDLS, YYNGEE. This chain's CDR3 is CASSVGQDNQPQHF. CDR3 coding DNA: TGTGCCAGCAGCGTAGGACAGGACAATCAGCCCCAGCATTTT.

This clonotype was detected a few times. The chain couples TRBV3-1 to TRBJ1-3; TRBD1 agrees at 11 bases. The germline gives CDR1 LGHDT, CDR2 YNNKEL (reference sequence). V lost 4 bases, J lost 6 bases, and 5 bases stayed unmatched. The CDR3 is made up of 15 amino acids. The CDR3 nucleotides read TGTGCCAGCAGCCCGTGGACAGGGGGCGAAAACACCATATATTTT. Translated: CASSPWTGGENTIYF.

The V call is TRBV14, the J call TRBJ1-4; D may be TRBD1 (6 bases). Germline CDR1 and CDR2: SGHDN and FVKESK. The length of the CDR3 is 13 residues. The V and J ends lost 7 bases and 7 bases respectively, with 13 bases between them. The CDR3 is CASTGTRPEKLFF. In nucleotides, the CDR3 is TGTGCCAGCACCGGGACAAGACCTGAAAAACTGTTTTTT.

The chain recombines TRBV11-1 with TRBJ2-3, with TRBD1 matching 7 bases. CDR1 is SGHAT, CDR2 FQDESV, per germline (reference sequence). The CDR3 sequence is 17 residues long. The junction had 9 bases not matched to a gene; V was cut back by 1 base and J by 2 bases. CDR3 coding DNA: TGTGCCAGCAGCTTAGAGGCCGGACAGGAGAACACAGATACGCAGTATTTT. Its protein product is CASSLEAGQENTDTQYF.

The rearrangement links TRBV12-3 or TRBV12-4 to TRBJ2-2, with 11 bases matching TRBD2. V trimming: 3 bases; J trimming: 6 bases; junction bases outside the gene matches: 3. This CDR3 has 15 residues. CDR3 nucleotide sequence: TGTGCCAGCAGTTTTAGCGGGGGGGCCGCCGGGGAGCTGTTTTTT. It is translated as CASSFSGGAAGELFF.

This chain connects TRBV6-1 to TRBJ1-5, with TRBD1 matching over 10 bases. After removal of 5 bases from V and 4 bases from J, the junction contained 8 bases not matched to a gene. CDR1 is MNHNS, CDR2 SASEGT, per germline. There are 16 residues in the CDR3. As DNA, the CDR3 is TGTGCCAGCAGTACTATGGACAGGGGGAGTAATCAGCCCCAGCATTTT. Its translation is CASSTMDRGSNQPQHF.

The chain is built from TRBV5-1 and TRBJ2-5; 7 bases are a match to TRBD1. J was trimmed by 3 bases and V by 3 bases; bases with no gene match: 2. The germline V gene encodes CDR1 SGHRS and CDR2 YFSETQ. This CDR3 comprises 13 residues. The CDR3, as DNA: TGCGCCAGCAGCTACGGACAGGAAGAGACCCAGTACTTC. Its translation is CASSYGQEETQYF.

This sequence joins TRBV4-1 and TRBJ2-3; D might be TRBD1 (5 bases). CDR3 length: 16 amino acids. Germline CDR1 and CDR2: MGHRA and YSYEKL. Between the trimmed V and J ends, which lost 1 base and 0 bases, there was a span of 11 bases. This chain's CDR3 is CASSQGRTPSTDTQYF. CDR3 DNA sequence: TGCGCCAGCAGCCAAGGCCGGACACCCAGCACAGATACGCAGTATTTT.

The chain recombines TRBV4-1 with TRBJ1-1, with 8 nucleotides matching TRBD1. The CDR3 spans 14 residues. V was pared by 4 bases and J by 6 bases, with 7 bases of the junction left unmatched. Germline lookup yields CDR1 MGHRA and CDR2 YSYEKL. The CDR3 DNA reads TGCGCCAGCAGCCTCCCAGGGGGCAACGCTGAAGCTTTCTTT. Its translation: CASSLPGGNAEAFF.